This TCR beta chain is from a study of blood T cell repertoires in COVID-19 (dated by TCRdb to between 2020 and 2021). In terms of the full investigation: Collaborator samples came from the United States, Italy and Spain and covered acute and convalescent phases of COVID-19. The material from the prospective study consisted of cDNA or gDNA derived from T cells, B-cell-depleted T cells, or PBMCs. Deeply sampled blood TCRbeta repertoires from subjects exposed to, actively infected with, or recovered from COVID-19 were included in the dataset. The repertoires were released in a freely available public database intended as a resource for research on the immune response to SARS-CoV-2. Samples were obtained from the ongoing ImmuneRACE study (first 160 participants) and from 1,200 or so subjects provided by 6 global collaborators. A de-identified subject ID, COVID-19 status, age in years and sex were almost always included in the sample metadata. Where available, HLA class I and class II types were obtained from metadata supplied by the sample provider rather than from assay-based typing.

The collaborating institutions used their own protocols to collect whole blood in K2EDTA tubes. Collaborator samples were shipped for TCRbeta analysis as frozen whole blood, isolated PBMCs, or DNA extracted from either sample type. The germline V gene encodes CDR1 MNHEY and CDR2 SVGAGI. The germline V and J ends show losses of 8 bases and 8 bases respectively, and no gene match explains 6 bases of the junction. The CDR3 measures 13 amino acids from cysteine to phenylalanine. Only CDR3 DNA is held: 39 bases, read in frame from base 1. A remark on this clone: Which antigen it targets is not known. No much larger clonotype is one base removed from it; base qualities were not supplied.

Results the study describes overall, beyond this receptor: The quantity of clinical and demographic metadata differed by source and by participant and was supplied without curation.

TCRbeta CDR3 regions were amplified from genomic DNA using the immunoSEQ Assay, a bias-controlled multiplex PCR. The authors' pipeline ran thus. The number of nucleated cells in each sample was estimated by amplification of reference gene primers within the assay. To quantify the absolute abundance of each unique TCRbeta CDR3 rearrangement, sequence reads were collapsed and filtered. Productive Simpson clonality was computed per sample as the square root of Simpson's diversity index over productive rearrangements. TCRdb obtained this table from immuneACCESS and retained in-frame rearrangements with V and J assigned. These tables miss some clones; where compared with another copy, unresolved V genes account for less than half of the shortfall, and the remainder is unexplained. The D gene and trimming were derived from the DNA, and the V and J assignments and clone size from that table. Here the sample has 35,000 to 45,000 clones; about three quarters occur a single time. The ten largest clones capture about 8.5% of the sample.

This chain joins TRBV6-5 to TRBJ2-1, and TRBD2 aligns with 10 junction nucleotides. The sample consisted of peripheral blood. The TCR sequence derives from a man between 70 and 80 years old with active or convalescent COVID-19. The CDR3 protein: CASRLAGVDEQFF. The DNA is as follows: TGTGCCAGCCGCCTAGCGGGGGTAGATGAGCAGTTCTTC.